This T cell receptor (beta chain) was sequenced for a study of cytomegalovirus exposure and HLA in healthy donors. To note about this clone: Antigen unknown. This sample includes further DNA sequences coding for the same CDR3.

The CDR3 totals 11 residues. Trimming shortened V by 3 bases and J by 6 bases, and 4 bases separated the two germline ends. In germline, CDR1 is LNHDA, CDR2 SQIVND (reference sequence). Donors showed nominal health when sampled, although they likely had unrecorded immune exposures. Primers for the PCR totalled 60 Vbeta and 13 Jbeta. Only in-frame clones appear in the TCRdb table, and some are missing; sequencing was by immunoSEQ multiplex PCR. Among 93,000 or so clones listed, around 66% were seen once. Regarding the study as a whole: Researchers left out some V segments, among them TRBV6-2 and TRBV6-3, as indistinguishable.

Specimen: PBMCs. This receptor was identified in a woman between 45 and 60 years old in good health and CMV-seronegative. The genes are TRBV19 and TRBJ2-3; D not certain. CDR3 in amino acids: CASSISDTQYF. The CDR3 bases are TGTGCCAGTAGTATCTCCGATACGCAGTATTTT.